Listed below are T cell receptor beta chains from one sample, sequenced in a study of Graves' ophthalmopathy and Graves' hyperthyroidism. Each CDR3 protein is one row after TCRdb ran MiXCR on the multiplex PCR reads. This sample carries 740,000 or so distinct CDR3 sequences, approximately 40% of them seen once, and the ten largest clones take 44%. The sequenced sample was peripheral blood. These receptors all stem from an adult man with Graves' ophthalmopathy. Both conserved end residues are part of each CDR3. The D gene is left open where the match is weak. Some rows have no size entry. The others give once, few or many, or a class for an expanded clone.

DNA	CDR3	size	D	V	J
TGTGCCAGCAGCCAGGCGGACACTGAAAAACTGTTTTTT	CASSQADTEKLFF	-	-	TRBV7-9	TRBJ1-4
TGTGCCAGCAGTTACCGGGCCAGGGTGGTTAGTGGATCCCTCCACTTT	CASSYRARVVSGSLHF	-	-	TRBV6-5	TRBJ1-6
TGTGCCAGCAGCCCCCCGGGGTCTAATGAAAAACTGTTTTTT	CASSPPGSNEKLFF	-	-	TRBV9	TRBJ1-4
TGTGCCAGCAGGCGGCGTAGCGAGAACGAGCAGTACTTC	CASRRRSENEQYF	few	-	TRBV2	TRBJ2-7
TGTGCCAGCAGTGCCCAGGGGGCGAAATCCTACGAGCAGTACTTC	CASSAQGAKSYEQYF	-	TRBD1	TRBV10-3	TRBJ2-7
TGTGCCATCAGTGCTAGAGGGGACAGGGAGTATTCACCCCTCCACTTT	CAISARGDREYSPLHF	-	TRBD1	TRBV10-3	TRBJ1-6
TGTGCCAGCAGCTCCTACCGTTCCTACGAGCAGTACTTC	CASSSYRSYEQYF	many	-	TRBV7-9	TRBJ2-7
TGTGCCAGCAGCTCCCCGACAGGGAGGCCCAATCAGCCCCAGCATTTT	CASSSPTGRPNQPQHF	-	TRBD1	TRBV7-2	TRBJ1-5
TGCAGTGCCTCCGGCTACCTGAGCGGATTGGGCTACACCTTC	CSASGYLSGLGYTF	few	-	TRBV20-1	TRBJ1-2
TGTGCCATCAGTAACAGGACCACCGGGAGGAACACTGAAGCTTTCTTT	CAISNRTTGRNTEAFF	many	-	TRBV10-3	TRBJ1-1
TGCAGCGTTGAAGTGGGCAGTAGAGCTTTCTTT	CSVEVGSRAFF	-	-	TRBV29-1	TRBJ1-1
TGTGCCAGCAGCTTGATTCTAGCGGGGACCTGGGAGACCCAGTACTTC	CASSLILAGTWETQYF	once	TRBD2	TRBV5-6	TRBJ2-5
TGTGCCAGCAGTTACACCCCGGGAGGGAAGACCGGGGAGCTGTTTTTT	CASSYTPGGKTGELFF	-	TRBD2	TRBV4-2	TRBJ2-2
TGTGCCAGCAGTGCGACGCATGGAAATTCACCCCTCCACTTT	CASSATHGNSPLHF	many	-	TRBV12-3/TRBV12-4	TRBJ1-6
TGTGCCAGCAGTGGTTACACACAGGGGAGGTACGAGCAGTACTTC	CASSGYTQGRYEQYF	-	-	TRBV25-1	TRBJ2-7
TGCAGCGTTGTCCAGAACACTGAAGCTTTCTTT	CSVVQNTEAFF	many	-	TRBV29-1	TRBJ1-1
TGTGCCACCAGCAAGCCGGGACAGGGCTTTTTATATGGCCACACCTTC	CATSKPGQGFLYGHTF	-	TRBD1	TRBV15	TRBJ1-2
TGTGCCAGCAGCCAAGGGTGGCAGGGCGCCGGGGAGCTGTTTTTT	CASSQGWQGAGELFF	-	-	TRBV25-1	TRBJ2-2
TGTGCCAGCAGTCTCGGACAGGGTGTGACACCCCTCCACTTT	CASSLGQGVTPLHF	-	TRBD1	TRBV12-3/TRBV12-4	TRBJ1-6
TGCGCCAGCAGCGTTGCTCCCACGGGAGGCCTACGCCGAACGGCCGGGGAGCTGTTTTTT	CASSVAPTGGLRRTAGELFF	-	TRBD2	TRBV7-9	TRBJ2-2
TGTGCCAGCAGCTTGTCCCCCTCGCCGACCCAGTACTTC	CASSLSPSPTQYF	-	-	TRBV5-6	TRBJ2-5
TGTGCCACCAGCAGAGATCCAGATACGCAGTATTTT	CATSRDPDTQYF	-	-	TRBV15	TRBJ2-3